The 12 T cell receptor beta chains given below trace back to one sample, sequenced in a study of regulatory T cells in long-lasting Graves disease. Regarding time point: persistent/refractory GD, antithyroid drugs over 5 years with positive TRAb. TCR sequences were obtained from RNA taken from PBMCs. Arm-PCR of CDR3 regions and iRepertoire HTBI primers were the basis on which TCR beta libraries were built. One entry per CDR3 protein, called by TCRdb with MiXCR from the multiplex PCR reads. The table has roughly 490,000 distinct CDR3 sequences, about 20% seen once. The source was peripheral blood mononuclear cells (PBMCs), collected when the disease was refractory, from a patient treated with antithyroid drugs. The receptors originated from a female donor with Graves disease.

This clonotype was seen at least ten times. The genes are TRBV7-8 and TRBJ1-1; D is uncertain. The CDR3 runs 15 residues. Trimming took 7 bases from V and 3 from J, leaving 18 bases between them. Germline CDR1 reads SGHVS; CDR2 reads FQNEAQ. CDR3 sequence (DNA): TGTGCCAGCACCGGAAGCCTGCCGGGGTACACTGAAGCTTTCTTT. It translates to CASTGSLPGYTEAFF.

A few counts support this clonotype. This chain connects TRBV19 to TRBJ2-5; 10 bases are a match to TRBD2. The CDR3 is 15 amino acids. Germline CDR1 reads LNHDA; CDR2 reads SQIVND (reference sequence). Unmatched junction bases numbered 3, after V lost 5 bases and J lost 0 bases. CDR3 sequence reads: CASSVGLANQETQYF. CDR3 nucleotides: TGTGCCAGTAGTGTGGGACTAGCGAACCAAGAGACCCAGTACTTC. Looking up the rest from reference TRBV19 and TRBJ2-5 gives the full variable domain: DGGITQSPKYLFRKEGQNVTLSCEQNLNHDAMYWYRQDPGQGLRLIYYSQIVNDFQKGDIAEGYSVSREKKESFPLTVTSAQKNPTAFYLCASSVGLANQETQYFGPGTRLLVL.

V gene TRBV5-6 combines with J gene TRBJ2-7; D is undetermined. Trimming took off 0 bases at V and 0 bases at J, with 10 bases between the two ends. The V gene's germline CDR1 is SGHDT and CDR2 YYEEEE. The CDR3 consists of 15 residues. The CDR3 nucleotides are TGTGCCAGCAGCTTGGGTGCCGGGCGCTCCTACGAGCAGTACTTC. This gives the protein CASSLGAGRSYEQYF.

The chain is built from TRBV5-1 and TRBJ1-1; TRBD1 agrees at 7 bases. The V segment lost 2 bases and the J segment 5 bases; nucleotides outside the gene matches: 9. From germline, CDR1 is SGHRS and CDR2 YFSETQ. This CDR3 spans 15 amino acids. In DNA form, the CDR3 reads TGCGCCAGCAGCTTACGAGGGGGCCGGGGGACTGAAGCTTTCTTT. This sequence encodes CASSLRGGRGTEAFF. Full variable domain (remainder filled in from reference TRBV5-1 and TRBJ1-1): KAGVTQTPRYLIKTRGQQVTLSCSPISGHRSVSWYQQTPGQGLQFLFEYFSETQRNKGNFPGRFSGRQFSNSRSEMNVSTLELGDSALYLCASSLRGGRGTEAFFGQGTRLTVV.

There are many counts of this clonotype. The rearrangement joins TRBV2 to TRBJ1-6; D may be TRBD1 (5 bases). The CDR3 length is 13 residues. The V end lost 3 bases, the J end lost 8 bases, and 8 bases lay between the germline ends. Germline-derived CDR1 and CDR2 are SNHLY and FYNNEI. CDR3 region: CASSEDTDSPLHF. CDR3 DNA sequence: TGTGCCAGCAGTGAGGACACCGATTCACCCCTCCACTTT.

This clonotype was seen only a few times. The J gene is TRBJ2-7, the V gene TRBV29-1; tentative D call: TRBD2 (5 bases). Germline V gives CDR1 SQVTM, CDR2 ANQGSEA. Trimming pared 1 base from V and 0 bases from J, leaving 13 bases between. The CDR3 covers 15 residues. The chain's CDR3 is CSVEGGSIRSYEQYF. DNA of the CDR3: TGCAGCGTTGAAGGAGGGTCGATTCGCTCCTACGAGCAGTACTTC.

The chain links TRBV9 to TRBJ2-2, with D uncertain. The V end lost 0 bases, the J end lost 5 bases, and 11 bases lay between the germline ends. The CDR3 runs 15 residues. Germline CDR1 reads SGDLS; CDR2 reads YYNGEE. CDR3 coding DNA: TGTGCCAGCAGCGTAGAGATGACACCTACCGGGGAGCTGTTTTTT. Protein product: CASSVEMTPTGELFF.

This clonotype was seen repeatedly, ten times or more. The chain combines TRBV29-1 with TRBJ2-7; 7 bases align to TRBD1. The V and J ends lost 1 base and 3 bases, in that order; junction bases with no gene match: 6. The CDR3 contains 14 residues. CDR1 is SQVTM, CDR2 ANQGSEA, per germline. The CDR3 loop is CSVEAPGGNYEQYF. The CDR3 nucleotides read TGCAGCGTTGAAGCCCCAGGGGGTAACTACGAGCAGTACTTC.

This clonotype appeared many times. A junction boundary mismatches the germline segment, possibly from a read error. V and J are TRBV20-1 and TRBJ2-2; D possibly corresponds to TRBD1 (5 bases). The CDR3 length is 17 residues. Germline-derived CDR1 and CDR2 are DFQATT and SNEGSKA (reference sequence). The CDR3 DNA reads as TGCAGTGCTAGAGATGACGGCAAGGGGTGGAACGCCGGGGAGCTGTTTTTT. This translates into CSARDDGKGWNAGELFF.

This clonotype was seen many times. The chain is built from TRBV28 and TRBJ1-5, with no clear D. The CDR3 spans 14 residues. Germline CDR1 is MDHEN and CDR2 is SYDVKM. The V gene lost 6 bases and the J gene lost 2 bases, with 11 bases spanning the gap. The CDR3 reads CASSPPAGNQPQHF. CDR3 sequence (DNA): TGTGCCAGCAGCCCCCCGGCAGGCAATCAGCCCCAGCATTTT.

This clonotype has ten or more counts. The rearrangement joins TRBV20-1 to TRBJ1-1; D not certain. Between the trimmed V and J ends, which lost 1 base and 5 bases, there was a span of 5 bases. This CDR3 is 11 amino acids long. Germline assignment: CDR1 DFQATT and CDR2 SNEGSKA (reference sequence). The CDR3 DNA sequence: TGCAGTGCTAGAGTCGGGACTGAAGCTTTCTTT. As protein: CSARVGTEAFF.

For this clonotype: A clone one base away is much larger, so this may be a read error. The J gene is TRBJ2-7, the V gene TRBV7-2; D is ambiguous. The CDR3 extends over 15 amino acids. V was clipped by 2 bases and J by 10 bases, with 21 bases between them. The germline V gene encodes CDR1 SGHTA and CDR2 FQGNSA. CDR3 sequence (DNA): TGTGCCAGCAGCTTACCGGCAACCTTTCGAGGCGATCAGTACTTC. Its translation: CASSLPATFRGDQYF.